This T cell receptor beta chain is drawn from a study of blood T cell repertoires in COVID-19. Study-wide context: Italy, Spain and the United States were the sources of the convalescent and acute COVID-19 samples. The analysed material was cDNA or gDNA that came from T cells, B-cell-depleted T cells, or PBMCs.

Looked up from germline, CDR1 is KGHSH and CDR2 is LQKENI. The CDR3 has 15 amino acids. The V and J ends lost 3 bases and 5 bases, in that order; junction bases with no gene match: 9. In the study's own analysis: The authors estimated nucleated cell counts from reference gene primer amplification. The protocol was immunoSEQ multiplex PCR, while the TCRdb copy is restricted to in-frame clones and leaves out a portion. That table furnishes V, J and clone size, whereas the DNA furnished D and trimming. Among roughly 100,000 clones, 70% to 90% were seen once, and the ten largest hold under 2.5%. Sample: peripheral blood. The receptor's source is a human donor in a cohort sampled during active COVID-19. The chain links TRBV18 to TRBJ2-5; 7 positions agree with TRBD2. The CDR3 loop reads CASSPAASGAETQYF. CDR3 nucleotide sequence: TGTGCCAGCTCACCTGCGGCTAGCGGAGCGGAGACCCAGTACTTC.